The 19 T cell receptor beta chains in this list originate from one sample, sequenced in a study of cytomegalovirus exposure and HLA in healthy donors. 13 Jbeta primers and 60 Vbeta primers were used for the PCR. Some clones are missing from TCRdb's copy, which holds only in-frame ones; the method was immunoSEQ multiplex PCR. The sample has 90,000 to 120,000 clones; over 65% are singletons. The sample taken for sequencing was PBMCs. Every receptor here comes from a woman between 40 and 50 years old in good health and CMV-seronegative.

The chain has TRBV4-3 and TRBJ1-2, with TRBD1 identical over 7 bases. The CDR3 runs 16 residues. The germline CDR1 and CDR2 sequences are LGHNA and YSLEER. The V segment lost 3 bases and the J segment 1 base; nucleotides outside the gene matches: 8. This CDR3 reads CASSQTTGALNYGYTF. The CDR3 bases are TGCGCCAGCAGCCAGACAACAGGGGCGCTTAACTATGGCTACACCTTC.

The V and J genes are TRBV28 and TRBJ1-1, with D hard to call. The germline V gene has CDR1 MDHEN and CDR2 SYDVKM. CDR3 length equals 14 residues. V lost 1 base to trimming and J lost 2 bases, with 8 bases between them. CDR3 loop: CASSLLTANTEAFF. DNA for the CDR3: TGTGCCAGCAGTTTATTAACAGCCAACACTGAAGCTTTCTTT.

CDR3 coding DNA: TGTGCCAGCTCACCATATCTAGGACAGGGCGGAAAAAGTAATGGCTACACCTTC. The encoded protein is CASSPYLGQGGKSNGYTF. The chain couples TRBV18 to TRBJ1-2; 8 bases are a match to TRBD1. This CDR3 contains 18 residues. From germline, CDR1 is KGHSH and CDR2 LQKENI. The V segment lost 2 bases and the J segment 6 bases; nucleotides outside the gene matches: 17.

The chain links TRBV5-8 to TRBJ2-5; 8 positions agree with TRBD1. The CDR3 covers 15 residues. CDR1 is SGHTS and CDR2 is YDEGEE in the germline V gene. J was trimmed by 2 bases and V by 3 bases; bases with no gene match: 6. CDR3 sequence reads: CASSSRTGFQETQYF. The CDR3 DNA follows: TGTGCCAGCAGCTCCCGGACAGGGTTTCAAGAGACCCAGTACTTC.

The chain couples TRBV5-1 to TRBJ1-1, with 8 positions matching TRBD1. After removal of 5 bases from V and 1 base from J, the junction contained 10 bases not matched to a gene. This CDR3 has 16 amino acids. CDR1 and CDR2 (germline): SGHRS, YFSETQ. CDR3: CASSQTLDRANTEAFF. In DNA, the CDR3 is TGCGCCAGCAGTCAGACCTTGGACAGGGCGAACACTGAAGCTTTCTTT.

CDR3 in DNA: TGCGCCAGCAGCCAGGAAAGCGGGAGGGCCCTCTCCTACAATGAGCAGTTCTTC. Its protein is CASSQESGRALSYNEQFF. The rearrangement links TRBV4-3 to TRBJ2-1; 10 bases fit TRBD2. Germline V CDR1 and CDR2: LGHNA, YSLEER. The trim removed 3 bases at V and 0 bases at J, leaving 8 bases unmatched. This CDR3 is built from 18 residues.

This clone came up a few times. The J gene is TRBJ1-4, the V gene TRBV7-2; no reliable D call. Per the germline V gene, CDR1 is SGHTA and CDR2 is FQGNSA. The CDR3 extends over 13 amino acids. V was cut by 8 bases and J by 8 bases, with 15 bases left in between. This CDR3 reads CASAGGGGEKLFF. Written as DNA, the CDR3 is TGTGCCAGCGCAGGAGGTGGCGGGGAAAAACTGTTTTTT.

The chain carries TRBV27 and TRBJ1-5; TRBD1 matches at 9 bases. CDR1 is MNHEY, CDR2 SMNVEV, per germline (reference sequence). The CDR3 is made up of 17 amino acids. Losses at the gene ends were 2 bases for V and 0 bases for J; bases not matched to a gene: 5. CDR3 region: CASSLRTGVLSNQPQHF. The CDR3, as DNA: TGTGCCAGCAGTTTAAGGACAGGGGTCCTTAGCAATCAGCCCCAGCATTTT.

This clone appeared a few times. The CDR3 here is CASSLMLAHYEQYF. The CDR3 DNA follows: TGTGCCAGCAGCTTAATGTTAGCCCACTACGAGCAGTACTTC. The chain is built from TRBV13 and TRBJ2-7, with no clear D. CDR1 PRHDT and CDR2 FYEKMQ come from the germline V gene (reference sequence). V lost 2 bases and J lost 3, with 11 bases in between. The length of the CDR3 is 14 residues.

This chain links TRBV6-1 with TRBJ2-7; no reliable D call. V dropped 6 bases and J dropped 2 bases, with 5 bases sitting between them. There are 11 residues in the CDR3. Germline CDR1 is MNHNS and CDR2 is SASEGT. CDR3 loop: CASSHTYEQYF. Written as DNA, the CDR3 is TGTGCCAGCAGCCACACCTACGAGCAGTACTTC.

This clone was seen more than once but under ten times. The chain has TRBV7-6 and TRBJ2-7, with 8 bases aligning to TRBD2. The CDR3 extends over 15 amino acids. V shed 1 base and J 7 bases; nucleotides not matched to a gene: 9. CDR1 SGHVS and CDR2 FNYEAQ come from the germline V gene. CDR3 in amino acids: CASSLVGGRSGEQYF. CDR3 bases: TGTGCCAGCAGCTTAGTTGGCGGGAGGTCGGGGGAGCAGTACTTC.

V and J are TRBV6-1 and TRBJ1-1; 7 bases are shared with TRBD1. The CDR3 is 14 residues long. From germline, CDR1 is MNHNS and CDR2 SASEGT. The V and J ends lost 6 bases and 1 base, in that order; junction bases with no gene match: 5. The CDR3 reads CASRSGTENTEAFF. The CDR3 DNA reads TGTGCCAGCAGGTCCGGGACAGAGAACACTGAAGCTTTCTTT.

The CDR3 DNA reads TGTGCCAGCTCAGGGACAGGGGGTACCTACGAGCAGTACTTC. It translates to CASSGTGGTYEQYF. The J gene is TRBJ2-7, the V gene TRBV18, with TRBD1 identical over 11 bases. CDR1 and CDR2 (germline): KGHSH, LQKENI. The ends lost 5 bases at V and 2 bases at J; junction bases unmatched: 2. The CDR3 is 14 residues long.

This chain's CDR3 is CSARAPDGYTF. The CDR3 DNA reads as TGCAGTGCTAGGGCCCCTGATGGCTACACCTTC. The chain couples TRBV20-1 to TRBJ1-2; D remains unclear. Germline V gives CDR1 DFQATT, CDR2 SNEGSKA (reference sequence). The V gene lost 3 bases and the J gene lost 6 bases, with 8 bases spanning the gap. The CDR3 has 11 residues.

The V call is TRBV5-1, the J call TRBJ1-2; tentatively, D is TRBD1 (5 bases). Germline CDR1 reads SGHRS; CDR2 reads YFSETQ. V shed 4 bases and J shed 5 bases, with 9 bases lying between them. The CDR3 covers 12 residues. The CDR3 reads CASSAQDYGYTF. The DNA for the CDR3 is TGCGCCAGCAGCGCACAGGATTATGGCTACACCTTC.

The chain couples TRBV5-1 to TRBJ1-2; tentative D call: TRBD1 (6 bases). Germline V gene sequence: CDR1 SGHRS, CDR2 YFSETQ. The V and J ends lost 1 base and 7 bases respectively, with 8 bases between them. This CDR3 is built from 12 residues. CDR3 amino acids: CASSLTGSGYTF. CDR3 sequence (DNA): TGCGCCAGCAGCTTGACAGGGAGTGGCTACACCTTC.

The rearrangement links TRBV5-4 to TRBJ2-5; no firm D call. V was cut by 1 base and J by 2 bases, with 3 bases left in between. Germline CDR1 and CDR2: SGHNT and YYREEE (reference sequence). The CDR3 is 12 amino acids. The CDR3 is CASSLLQETQYF. In DNA, the CDR3 is TGTGCCAGCAGCTTGCTGCAAGAGACCCAGTACTTC.

The rearrangement uses TRBV28 and TRBJ2-5; 8 positions agree with TRBD2. The J call is doubtful: the DNA matches TRBJ2-7 better. This CDR3 is built from 15 residues. Germline CDR1 reads MDHEN; CDR2 reads SYDVKM. CDR3 sequence (DNA): TGTGCCAGCAGTTCGGGGGGGAACAGCTACTACGAGCAGTACTTC. Translating it yields CASSSGGNSYYEQYF.

V is TRBV7-2 and J is TRBJ2-1, with D maybe TRBD2 (5 bases). The V and J ends lost 5 bases and 0 bases respectively, with 14 bases between them. This CDR3 has 16 amino acids. Germline V gene data show CDR1 as SGHTA and CDR2 as FQGNSA. The CDR3 loop reads CASSPTLGSSYNEQFF. In DNA, the CDR3 is TGTGCCAGCAGCCCCACCCTAGGGAGCTCCTACAATGAGCAGTTCTTC.